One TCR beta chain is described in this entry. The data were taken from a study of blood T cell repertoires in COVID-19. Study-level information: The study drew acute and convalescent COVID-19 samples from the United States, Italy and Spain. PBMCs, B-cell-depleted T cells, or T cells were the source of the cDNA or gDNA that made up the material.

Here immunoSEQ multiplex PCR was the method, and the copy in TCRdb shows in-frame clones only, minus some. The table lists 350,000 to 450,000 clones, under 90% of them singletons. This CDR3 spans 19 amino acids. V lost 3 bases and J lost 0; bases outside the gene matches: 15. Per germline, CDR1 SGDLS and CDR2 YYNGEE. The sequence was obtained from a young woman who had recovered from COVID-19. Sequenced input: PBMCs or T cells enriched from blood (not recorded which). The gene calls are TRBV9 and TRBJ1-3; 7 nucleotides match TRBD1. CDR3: CASSDPIDWTGTSGNTIYF. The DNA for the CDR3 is TGTGCCAGCAGCGACCCGATAGATTGGACAGGAACCTCTGGAAACACCATATATTTT.